The 13 T cell receptor beta chains given below trace back to one sample, sequenced in a study of metastatic and nonmetastatic thyroid tumors. All patients were untreated before thyroid surgery. TCRdb used MiXCR to call clones anew from the PCR reads. The sample lists 34,000 or so clones; approximately 16% were seen once. Sequencing was done on a sample of blood. These receptors originate from a female donor with papillary thyroid cancer or a benign thyroid nodule (not recorded which). Some clones in this sample may be carry-over from other donors' samples.

The chain recombines TRBV6-1 with TRBJ2-2; TRBD2 matches at 8 bases. This CDR3 contains 15 residues. V shed 7 bases and J 7 bases; nucleotides not matched to a gene: 11. Looked up from germline, CDR1 is MNHNS and CDR2 is SASEGT. The CDR3 bases are TGTGCCAGCACTCCCTGTCGGGGGGGCGGCGGGGAGCTGTTTTTT. This encodes CASTPCRGGGGELFF.

V usage is TRBV2 and J usage is TRBJ2-7, with D tentatively TRBD1 (6 bases). V was pared by 6 bases and J by 4 bases, with 10 bases between. This CDR3 contains 12 residues. Looked up from germline, CDR1 is SNHLY and CDR2 is FYNNEI. CDR3 in amino acids: CASSPGTYEQYF. The CDR3 nucleotides read TGTGCCAGCAGCCCCGGGACATACGAGCAGTACTTC.

This clone came up a few times. V usage is TRBV20-1 and J usage is TRBJ1-5, with D perhaps matching TRBD1 (6 bases). Germline lookup yields CDR1 DFQATT and CDR2 SNEGSKA (reference sequence). The CDR3 runs 15 residues. V lost 1 base to trimming and J lost 4 bases, with 14 bases between them. CDR3 in DNA: TGCAGTGCTAGAGGGGACACTGCTTCTAATCAGCCCCAGCATTTT. Translated, it gives CSARGDTASNQPQHF.

This clone was seen ten or more times. V is TRBV9 and J is TRBJ2-1; 8 bases map to TRBD2. The CDR3 length is 15 residues. V was pared by 3 bases and J by 9 bases, with 11 bases of the junction left unmatched. Germline V gene sequence: CDR1 SGDLS, CDR2 YYNGEE. This CDR3 reads CASSGSGSLGGEQFF. CDR3 sequence (DNA): TGTGCCAGCAGCGGAAGCGGGAGTCTAGGTGGTGAGCAGTTCTTC.

In the case of this clone: The final CDR3 position lacks the conserved phenylalanine or tryptophan, pointing to a likely read error. The genes are TRBV28 and TRBJ2-7; a weak D match, TRBD2 (5 bases). Trimming removed 10 bases from V and 4 bases from J, with 11 bases in between. The CDR3 has 11 residues. Germline V CDR1 and CDR2: MDHEN, SYDVKM. CDR3 sequence reads: CAIVGVYEQYS. The CDR3 DNA follows: TGTGCCATCGTCGGGGTTTACGAGCAGTACTCC.

This clone appeared many times. The sample contains more than one DNA sequence encoding this CDR3. This chain uses TRBV30 with TRBJ1-6; D ambiguous. This CDR3 has 13 residues. With 3 bases removed from V and 10 bases from J, the gap between germline ends came to 13 bases. Germline loops: CDR1 GTSNPN, CDR2 SVGIG (reference sequence). CDR3 sequence (DNA): TGTGCCTGGAGCGCCTCGCAAGCCTCACCCCTCCACTTT. Translated, it gives CAWSASQASPLHF.

The rearrangement uses TRBV5-1 and TRBJ2-1; TRBD2 matches 9 bases. Germline values: CDR1 SGHRS, CDR2 YFSETQ. With V trimmed by 3 bases and J by 1 base, 14 bases remained unmatched. This CDR3 region has 19 residues. This CDR3 is CASSSYGGRAGRSYNEQFF. The CDR3 nucleotides are TGCGCCAGCAGCTCATATGGCGGGAGGGCCGGGAGGTCCTACAATGAGCAGTTCTTC.

This clone showed up many times. The chain links TRBV7-2 to TRBJ2-1, with TRBD2 matching over 12 bases. Trimming took 5 bases from V and 4 from J; bases not matched to a gene: 3. From germline, CDR1 is SGHTA and CDR2 FQGNSA. This CDR3 is built from 15 residues. The CDR3 DNA is TGTGCCAGCAGCCCTGGACTAGCGGGATACAATGAGCAGTTCTTC. Its translation is CASSPGLAGYNEQFF. The variable domain in full, completed from reference TRBV7-2 and TRBJ2-1, reads GAGVSQSPSNKVTEKGKDVELRCDPISGHTALYWYRQSLGQGLEFLIYFQGNSAPDKSGLPSDRFSAERTGGSVSTLTIQRTQQEDSAVYLCASSPGLAGYNEQFFGPGTRLTVL.

There are many counts of this clone. CDR3 bases: TGTGCCAGCAGCGTAGAGGGCGGGAGGGCGGATACGCAGTATTTT. Translation gives CASSVEGGRADTQYF. The chain is built from TRBV9 and TRBJ2-3, with TRBD2 matching 9 bases. Germline CDR1 reads SGDLS; CDR2 reads YYNGEE. This CDR3 has 15 amino acids. With V trimmed by 0 bases and J by 6 bases, 5 bases remained unmatched.

Comments on this clone: At one boundary the junction diverges from the germline segment, which might be a read error. CDR3 bases: TGTGCCAGCAGTCTGACGGCAACTAATGAAAAACTGCTTTTT. The encoded protein is CASSLTATNEKLLF. J is TRBJ1-4 and V is TRBV6-1; D gene unclear. From germline, CDR1 is MNHNS and CDR2 SASEGT. The CDR3 has 14 amino acids.

This clone was counted a few times. A read error may produce the germline difference seen at one junction end. Additional DNA sequences in this sample encode the identical CDR3. The chain carries TRBV29-1 and TRBJ1-5; D ambiguous. The CDR3 covers 13 residues. Germline V gene lookup returns CDR1 SQVTM and CDR2 ANQGSEA. The CDR3 nucleotides are TGCAGTGTACAGACTTATAGCAATCAACCCCAGCATTTT. Translating it yields CSVQTYSNQPQHF. The entire variable domain, with the rest obtained from reference TRBV29-1 and TRBJ1-5, is as follows: SAVISQKPSRDICQRGTSLTIQCQVDSQVTMMFWYRQQPGQSLTLIATANQGSEATYESGFVIDKFPISRPNLTFSTLTVSNMSPEDSSIYLCSVQTYSNQPQHFGDGTRLSIL.

This clone was detected ten times or more. The genes are TRBV18 and TRBJ1-1; D might be TRBD1 (5 bases). The CDR3 is made up of 17 amino acids. V was pared by 0 bases and J by 3 bases, with 17 bases between. Germline V lookup: CDR1 KGHSH, CDR2 LQKENI. CDR3 amino acids: CASSPPRGPTRDTEAFF. For the CDR3, the DNA is TGTGCCAGCTCACCACCTAGGGGCCCTACACGAGACACTGAAGCTTTCTTT.

By its share, this clone is medium-sized. This chain uses TRBV20-1 with TRBJ1-2; D is possibly TRBD1 (6 bases). Germline assignment: CDR1 DFQATT and CDR2 SNEGSKA (reference sequence). CDR3 length equals 12 residues. CDR3 residues: CSMLGGGYGYTF. CDR3 in DNA: TGCAGCATGTTAGGAGGGGGCTATGGCTACACCTTC.